This T cell receptor (beta chain) was obtained from a study of CD8+ T cells in alopecia areata (dated by TCRdb to between 2018 and 2020). In terms of the full investigation: Treated patients were enrolled in an open-label pilot trial of oral tofacitinib, 5 to 10 mg twice daily, for moderate-to-severe alopecia areata. Patients stayed on tofacitinib for 6 to 18 months and then had 6 months of follow-up off drug so that delayed response and recurrence could be assessed. High-throughput TCRbeta sequencing was used to examine T cell clonal expansion in alopecia areata in both the C3H/HeJ mouse model and human patients. On the human side, TCRbeta sequencing was run on scalp tissue and on sorted CD4+ and CD8+ peripheral blood T cells from healthy controls and from alopecia areata patients with either patchy or totalis/universalis disease. Patients on tofacitinib were biopsied at baseline and after 4 and 24 weeks of treatment, and several of the patients also had a later scalp biopsy. Scalp clonality was compared among normal scalp (n=4), patchy alopecia areata scalp (n=8), and alopecia totalis/universalis scalp (n=8). RNA came from the PAXgene miRNA kit for fixed scalp, the miRNeasy kit for PBMCs, and the RNeasy kit for mouse skin. immunoSEQ multiplex PCR using 35 Vbeta forward primers and 13 Jbeta reverse primers was used to amplify TCRbeta CDR3 regions. What the study reported, not specific to this receptor: Scalp TCR repertoire analysis is complicated because resident alphabeta T cells in normal human skin are also sequenced, whereas mouse skin is dominated by gammadelta T cells. Higher clonality and more expanded CD8+ clones were observed in lesional scalp than in normal scalp, particularly in alopecia totalis/universalis, a finding suggestive of antigenic drive. Shared TCR sequences between patients were less evident than in mice, which may be partly attributable to HLA diversity in the patient population.

Concerning this clone itself: Which antigen it targets is not known. No much larger clone exists at a distance of one base, and base qualities are not known.

In the paper's terms, the time point label means: baseline before oral tofacitinib. Peripheral blood and lesional scalp punch biopsies were obtained from patients with alopecia areata. PBMCs were isolated by density centrifugation and stained for CD3, CD4 and CD8, and CD4+ and CD8+ T cells were sorted on a FACSAria. To prepare the library, the immunoSEQ multiplex PCR assay was applied. To provide template for TCR sequencing, every sample had RNA extracted and reverse transcribed into cDNA. First-strand cDNA was synthesized using SuperScript III with a 2:1 mix of oligo-dT and random hexamers. A synthetic immune receptor repertoire was used to measure amplification bias, and any remaining bias was corrected computationally. Processing in the source paper ran as follows. After raw reads were preprocessed to remove errors, the CDR3 was defined following IMGT conventions as running from the conserved cysteine to phenylalanine. To get clonality, Shannon entropy was normalized by log2 of the number of productive unique TCRs and the result was subtracted from 1. Scalp TCRbeta sequences were cross-referenced with sorted blood CD4 and CD8 repertoires so that the CD4 or CD8 identity of scalp clones could be inferred. TCRdb re-hosts the immuneACCESS table, in-frame sequences only. Its copies lack some clones; in the studies checked, an unresolved V gene accounts for under half of them, and the cause for the rest is not known. The DNA gave D and trimming, while V, J and clone size come from that table. In all, the sample holds over 120,000 clones, and about three fifths of those were seen once. Clones ranked in the top ten supply roughly 6.7% of the sample.

The cysteine opens and the phenylalanine closes a CDR3 of 11 amino acids. Only CDR3 DNA is held: 33 bases, read in frame from base 1. V loses 6 bases, J loses 5 bases, and the germline ends lie 7 bases apart. CDR1 ENHRY and CDR2 SYGVKD are derived from the germline V gene. The receptor chain draws on TRBV10-3 and TRBJ1-2; no D segment can be confidently identified. Sequencing was performed on CD4+ T cells sorted from blood, taken at week 0. This receptor was taken from a human donor with alopecia areata. The CDR3 reads CAIRAEYGYTF. The base sequence is TGTGCCATCAGGGCGGAGTATGGCTACACCTTC.